This T cell receptor (beta chain) appears in the sequencing data of a study of metastatic and nonmetastatic thyroid tumors. Across the whole study: Malignant and benign thyroid patients had repertoires compared in peripheral blood and tumor or nodule tissue.

Broader study findings: Benign nodules reportedly had significantly lower TCR beta diversity than malignant thyroid tumors in blood and tumor.

Trimming stripped 3 bases from V and 3 bases from J, with 14 bases between. Germline values: CDR1 DFQATT, CDR2 SNEGSKA (reference sequence). This CDR3 comprises 14 residues. There are many counts of this clone. Its specificity is unknown. Thyroid surgery was preceded by no treatment in any patient. Original processing methods: The distant-metastasis classifier for papillary thyroid cancer was built from CDR3 differences across clinicopathological groups. TCRdb used MiXCR to call clones anew from the PCR reads. TCRdb, not the original authors, processed these V and J calls. The data hold approximately 13,000 clones, with more than 20% observed a single time.

The V call is TRBV20-1, the J call TRBJ2-5; maybe TRBD2 (6 bases). What was sequenced was adjacent normal tissue. This receptor was taken from a female donor with papillary thyroid cancer or a benign thyroid nodule (not recorded which). Some clones in this sample may be carry-over from other donors' samples. As DNA, the CDR3 is TGCAGTGCTAGGGCGTGGTGGGGGGAAGAGACCCAGTACTTC. It translates to CSARAWWGEETQYF.